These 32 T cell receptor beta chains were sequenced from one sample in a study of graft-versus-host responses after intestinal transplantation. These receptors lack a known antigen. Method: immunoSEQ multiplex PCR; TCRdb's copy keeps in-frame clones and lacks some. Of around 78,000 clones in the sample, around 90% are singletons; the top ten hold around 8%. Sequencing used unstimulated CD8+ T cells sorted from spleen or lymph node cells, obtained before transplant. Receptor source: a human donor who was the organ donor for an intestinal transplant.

The CDR3 region has the DNA TGTGCCAGCAGGACCGGGACAAGTAGTGAAAAACTGTTTTTT. Translated, it gives CASRTGTSSEKLFF. The gene calls are TRBV6-1 and TRBJ1-4, with D possibly being TRBD1 (6 bases). The V end was cut by 6 bases, the J end by 7 bases, with 15 bases between. Germline-derived CDR1 and CDR2 are MNHNS and SASEGT. There are 14 residues in the CDR3.

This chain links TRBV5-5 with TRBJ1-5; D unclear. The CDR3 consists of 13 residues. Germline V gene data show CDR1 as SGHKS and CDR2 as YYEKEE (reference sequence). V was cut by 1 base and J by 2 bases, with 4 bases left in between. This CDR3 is CASSLRGNQPQHF. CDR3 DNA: TGTGCCAGCAGCTTGAGGGGCAATCAGCCCCAGCATTTT.

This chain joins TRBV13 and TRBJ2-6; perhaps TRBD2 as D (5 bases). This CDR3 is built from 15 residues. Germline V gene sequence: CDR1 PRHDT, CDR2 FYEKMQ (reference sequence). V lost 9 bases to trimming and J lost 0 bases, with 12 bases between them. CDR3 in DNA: TGTGCCAGTGCGGGCAGACTCTCTGGGGCCAACGTCCTGACTTTC. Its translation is CASAGRLSGANVLTF.

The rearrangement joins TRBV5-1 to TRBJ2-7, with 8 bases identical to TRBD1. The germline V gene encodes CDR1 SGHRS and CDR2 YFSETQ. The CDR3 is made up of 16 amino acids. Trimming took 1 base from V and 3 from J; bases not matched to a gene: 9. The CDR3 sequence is CASSLSNTGGVYEQYF. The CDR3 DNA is TGCGCCAGCAGCTTGAGTAACACAGGGGGAGTCTACGAGCAGTACTTC.

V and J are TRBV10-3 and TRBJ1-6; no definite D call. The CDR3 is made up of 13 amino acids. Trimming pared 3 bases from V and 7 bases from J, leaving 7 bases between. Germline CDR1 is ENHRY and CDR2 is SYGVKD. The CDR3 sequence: CAISDHTNSPLHF. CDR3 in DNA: TGTGCCATCAGTGACCACACGAATTCACCCCTCCACTTT.

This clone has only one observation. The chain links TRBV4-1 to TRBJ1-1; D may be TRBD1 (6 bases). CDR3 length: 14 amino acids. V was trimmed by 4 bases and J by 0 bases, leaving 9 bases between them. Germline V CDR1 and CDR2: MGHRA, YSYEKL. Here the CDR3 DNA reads TGCGCCAGCAGCCGAAGGGGGGTGAACACTGAAGCTTTCTTT. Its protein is CASSRRGVNTEAFF.

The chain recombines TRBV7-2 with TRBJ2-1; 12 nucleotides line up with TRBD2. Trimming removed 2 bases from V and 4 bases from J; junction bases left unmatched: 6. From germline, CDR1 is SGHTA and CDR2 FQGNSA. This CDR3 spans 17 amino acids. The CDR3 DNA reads TGTGCCAGCAGCTTACCCCGGACTAGCGGGGAGTACAATGAGCAGTTCTTC. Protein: CASSLPRTSGEYNEQFF.

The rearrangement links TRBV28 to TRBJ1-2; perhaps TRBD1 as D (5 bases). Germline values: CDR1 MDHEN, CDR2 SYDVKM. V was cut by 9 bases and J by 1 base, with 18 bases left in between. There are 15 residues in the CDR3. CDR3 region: CASREGMGVNYGYTF. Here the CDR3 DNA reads TGTGCCAGTAGAGAGGGGATGGGGGTTAACTATGGCTACACCTTC.

The CDR3 loop is CARSPPSGGGTDTQYF. The CDR3 DNA reads TGTGCCAGAAGCCCTCCGAGCGGGGGAGGCACAGATACGCAGTATTTT. V usage is TRBV5-3 and J usage is TRBJ2-3; 8 bases line up with TRBD2. TRBV5-3 is recorded as an ORF, its role being uncertain. V shed 4 bases, J shed 1 base, and the junction held 8 bases outside the gene matches. This CDR3 comprises 16 residues.

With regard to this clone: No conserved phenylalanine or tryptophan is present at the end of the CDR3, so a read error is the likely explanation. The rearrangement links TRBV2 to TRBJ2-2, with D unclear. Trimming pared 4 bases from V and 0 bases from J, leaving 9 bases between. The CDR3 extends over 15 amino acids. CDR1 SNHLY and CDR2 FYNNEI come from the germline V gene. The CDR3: CASSVWASNTGELFL. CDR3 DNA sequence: TGTGCCAGCAGTGTTTGGGCTTCGAACACCGGGGAGCTGTTTTTG.

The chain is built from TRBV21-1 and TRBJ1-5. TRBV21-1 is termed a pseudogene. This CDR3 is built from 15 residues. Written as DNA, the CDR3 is TGTGCCAGCAGCAAAGCGCTCGGGGGGGCTCAGCCCCAGCATTTT. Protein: CASSKALGGAQPQHF.

Written as DNA, the CDR3 is TGTGCCAGTATTCAGGACAGGGGGCTGGCAGATACGCAGTATTTT. Translating it yields CASIQDRGLADTQYF. The V gene is TRBV19, the J gene TRBJ2-3; 11 bases fit TRBD1. J gave up 4 bases and V 7 bases, and 7 bases lay outside the gene matches. Germline V gene data show CDR1 as LNHDA and CDR2 as SQIVND (reference sequence). This CDR3 is 15 amino acids long. Together with reference TRBV19 and TRBJ2-3, the CDR3 gives the full variable domain: DGGITQSPKYLFRKEGQNVTLSCEQNLNHDAMYWYRQDPGQGLRLIYYSQIVNDFQKGDIAEGYSVSREKKESFPLTVTSAQKNPTAFYLCASIQDRGLADTQYFGPGTRLTVL.

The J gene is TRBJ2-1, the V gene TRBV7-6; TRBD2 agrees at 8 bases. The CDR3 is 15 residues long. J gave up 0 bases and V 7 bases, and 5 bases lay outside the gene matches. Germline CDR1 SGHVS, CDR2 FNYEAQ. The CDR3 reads CASTRSGGSYNEQFF. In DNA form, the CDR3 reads TGTGCCAGCACCCGGAGCGGGGGCTCCTACAATGAGCAGTTCTTC.

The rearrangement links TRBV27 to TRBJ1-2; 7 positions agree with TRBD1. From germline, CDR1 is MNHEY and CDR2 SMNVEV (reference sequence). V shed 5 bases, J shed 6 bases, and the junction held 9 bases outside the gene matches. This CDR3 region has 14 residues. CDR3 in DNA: TGTGCCAGCAGTCCGCGACAGGGAGTAGATGGCTACACCTTC. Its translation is CASSPRQGVDGYTF.

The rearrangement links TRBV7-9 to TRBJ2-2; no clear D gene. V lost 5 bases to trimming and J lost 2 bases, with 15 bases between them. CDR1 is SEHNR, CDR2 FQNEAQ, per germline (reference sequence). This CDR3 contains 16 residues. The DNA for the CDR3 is TGTGCCAGCAGCCCCGTGGACGTCAAAAACACCGGGGAGCTGTTTTTT. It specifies CASSPVDVKNTGELFF.

The CDR3 nucleotides are TGCGCCAGCAGCTTTTACCCGACAGGCCTATTGGAGTCAGATACGCAGTATTTT. Encoded protein: CASSFYPTGLLESDTQYF. This chain uses TRBV5-1 with TRBJ2-3, with D possibly being TRBD1 (6 bases). The CDR3 runs to 18 residues. The V and J ends lost 2 bases and 4 bases respectively, with 23 bases between them. Germline V CDR1 and CDR2: SGHRS, YFSETQ.

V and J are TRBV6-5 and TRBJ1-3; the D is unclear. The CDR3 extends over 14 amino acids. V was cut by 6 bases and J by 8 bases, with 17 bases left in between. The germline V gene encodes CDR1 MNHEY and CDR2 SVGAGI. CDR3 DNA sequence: TGTGCCAGCAGCTCTCGGGTCCCTGGGTACACCATATATTTT. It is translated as CASSSRVPGYTIYF.

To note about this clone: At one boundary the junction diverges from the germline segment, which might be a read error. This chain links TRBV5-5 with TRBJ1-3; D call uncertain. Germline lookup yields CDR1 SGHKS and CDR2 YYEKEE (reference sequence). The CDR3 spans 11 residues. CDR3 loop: CASSFGDTIYF. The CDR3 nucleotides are TGTGCCAGCAGCTTTGGAGACACCATATATTTT.

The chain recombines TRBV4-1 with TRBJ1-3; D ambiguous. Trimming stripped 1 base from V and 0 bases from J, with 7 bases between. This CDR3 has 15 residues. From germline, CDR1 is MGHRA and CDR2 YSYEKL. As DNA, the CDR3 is TGCGCCAGCAGCCAAGTCTGGCGCTCTGGAAACACCATATATTTT. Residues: CASSQVWRSGNTIYF.

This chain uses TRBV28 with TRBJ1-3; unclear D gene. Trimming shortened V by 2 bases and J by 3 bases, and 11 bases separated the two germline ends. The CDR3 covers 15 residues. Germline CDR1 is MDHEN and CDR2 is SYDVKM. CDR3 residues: CASSLAGFYGNTIYF. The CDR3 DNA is TGTGCCAGCAGTTTAGCAGGCTTTTATGGAAACACCATATATTTT. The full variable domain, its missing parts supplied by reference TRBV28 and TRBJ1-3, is DVKVTQSSRYLVKRTGEKVFLECVQDMDHENMFWYRQDPGLGLRLIYFSYDVKMKEKGDIPEGYSVSREKKERFSLILESASTNQTSMYLCASSLAGFYGNTIYFGEGSWLTVV.

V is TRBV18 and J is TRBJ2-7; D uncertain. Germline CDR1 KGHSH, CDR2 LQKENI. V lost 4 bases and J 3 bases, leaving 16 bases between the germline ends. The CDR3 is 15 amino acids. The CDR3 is CASSLLRTSYYEQYF. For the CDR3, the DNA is TGTGCCAGCTCACTCTTACGGACCTCTTACTACGAGCAGTACTTC.

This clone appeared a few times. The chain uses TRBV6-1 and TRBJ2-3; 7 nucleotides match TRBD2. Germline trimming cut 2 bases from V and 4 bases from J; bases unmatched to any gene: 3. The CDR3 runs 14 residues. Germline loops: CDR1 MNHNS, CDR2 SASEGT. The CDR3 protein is CASSELRGADTQYF. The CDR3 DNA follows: TGTGCCAGCAGTGAACTCCGGGGGGCAGATACGCAGTATTTT.

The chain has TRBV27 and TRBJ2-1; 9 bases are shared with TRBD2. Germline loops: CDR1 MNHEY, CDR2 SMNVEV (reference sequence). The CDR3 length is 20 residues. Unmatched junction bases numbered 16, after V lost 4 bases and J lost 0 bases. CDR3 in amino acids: CASSSAFGTSFIISYNEQFF. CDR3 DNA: TGTGCCAGCAGTTCTGCTTTCGGGACTAGCTTTATCATCTCCTACAATGAGCAGTTCTTC.

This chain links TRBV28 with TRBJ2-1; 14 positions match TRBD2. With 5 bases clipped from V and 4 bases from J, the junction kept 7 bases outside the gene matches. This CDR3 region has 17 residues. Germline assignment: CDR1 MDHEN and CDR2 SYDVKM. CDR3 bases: TGTGCCAGCAGTCCCGGGACTAGCGGGGGCCCTTACAATGAGCAGTTCTTC. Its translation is CASSPGTSGGPYNEQFF.

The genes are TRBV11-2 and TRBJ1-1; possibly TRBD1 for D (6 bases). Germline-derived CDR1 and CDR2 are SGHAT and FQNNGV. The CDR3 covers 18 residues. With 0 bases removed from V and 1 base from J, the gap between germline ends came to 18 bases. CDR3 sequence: CASSLDSTRGERNTEAFF. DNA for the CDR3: TGTGCCAGCAGCTTAGATAGTACTAGGGGGGAAAGGAACACTGAAGCTTTCTTT. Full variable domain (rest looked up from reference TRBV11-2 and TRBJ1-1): EAGVAQSPRYKIIEKRQSVAFWCNPISGHATLYWYQQILGQGPKLLIQFQNNGVVDDSQLPKDRFSAERLKGVDSTLKIQPAKLEDSAVYLCASSLDSTRGERNTEAFFGQGTRLTVV.

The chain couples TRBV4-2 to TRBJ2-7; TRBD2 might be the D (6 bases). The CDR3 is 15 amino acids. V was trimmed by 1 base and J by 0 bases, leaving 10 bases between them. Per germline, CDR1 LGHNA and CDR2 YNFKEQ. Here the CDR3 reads CASSQVGGNSYEQYF. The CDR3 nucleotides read TGTGCCAGCAGCCAAGTGGGAGGAAACTCCTACGAGCAGTACTTC.

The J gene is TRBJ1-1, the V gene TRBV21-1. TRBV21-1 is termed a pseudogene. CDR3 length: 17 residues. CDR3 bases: TGTGCCAGTAGGTTGAATATAGCTACACAAATTCGCACTGAAGCTTTCTTT. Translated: CASRLNIATQIRTEAFF.

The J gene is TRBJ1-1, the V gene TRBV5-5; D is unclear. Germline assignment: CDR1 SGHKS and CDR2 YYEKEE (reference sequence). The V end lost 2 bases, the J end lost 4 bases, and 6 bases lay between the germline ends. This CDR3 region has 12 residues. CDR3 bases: TGTGCCAGCAGCTTACACGCCACTGAAGCTTTCTTT. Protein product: CASSLHATEAFF.

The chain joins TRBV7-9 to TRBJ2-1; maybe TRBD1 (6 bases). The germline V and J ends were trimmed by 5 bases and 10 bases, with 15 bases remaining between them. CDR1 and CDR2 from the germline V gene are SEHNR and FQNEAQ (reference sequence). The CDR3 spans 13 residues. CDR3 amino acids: CASSLEGDYEQFF. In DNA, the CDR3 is TGTGCCAGCAGCCTCGAGGGGGATTACGAGCAGTTCTTC.

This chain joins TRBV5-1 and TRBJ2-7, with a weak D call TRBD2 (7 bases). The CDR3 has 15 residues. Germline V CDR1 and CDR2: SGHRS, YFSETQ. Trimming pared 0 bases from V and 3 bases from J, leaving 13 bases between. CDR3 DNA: TGCGCCAGCAGCTTGGGAGGGGGGGCCATCTACGAGCAGTACTTC. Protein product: CASSLGGGAIYEQYF.

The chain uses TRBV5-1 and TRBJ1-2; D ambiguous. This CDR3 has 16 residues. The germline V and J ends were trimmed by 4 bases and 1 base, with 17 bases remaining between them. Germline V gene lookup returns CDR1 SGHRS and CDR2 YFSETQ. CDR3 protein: CASSHYLPPINYGYTF. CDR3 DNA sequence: TGCGCCAGCAGCCATTATTTACCACCGATTAACTATGGCTACACCTTC.

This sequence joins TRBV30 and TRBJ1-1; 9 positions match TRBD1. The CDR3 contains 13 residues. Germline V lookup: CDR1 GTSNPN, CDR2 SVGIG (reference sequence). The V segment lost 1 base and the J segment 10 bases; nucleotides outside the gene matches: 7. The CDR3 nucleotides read TGTGCCTGGAGTGAAGACAGGGGGATGTTAGCTTTCTTT. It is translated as CAWSEDRGMLAFF.